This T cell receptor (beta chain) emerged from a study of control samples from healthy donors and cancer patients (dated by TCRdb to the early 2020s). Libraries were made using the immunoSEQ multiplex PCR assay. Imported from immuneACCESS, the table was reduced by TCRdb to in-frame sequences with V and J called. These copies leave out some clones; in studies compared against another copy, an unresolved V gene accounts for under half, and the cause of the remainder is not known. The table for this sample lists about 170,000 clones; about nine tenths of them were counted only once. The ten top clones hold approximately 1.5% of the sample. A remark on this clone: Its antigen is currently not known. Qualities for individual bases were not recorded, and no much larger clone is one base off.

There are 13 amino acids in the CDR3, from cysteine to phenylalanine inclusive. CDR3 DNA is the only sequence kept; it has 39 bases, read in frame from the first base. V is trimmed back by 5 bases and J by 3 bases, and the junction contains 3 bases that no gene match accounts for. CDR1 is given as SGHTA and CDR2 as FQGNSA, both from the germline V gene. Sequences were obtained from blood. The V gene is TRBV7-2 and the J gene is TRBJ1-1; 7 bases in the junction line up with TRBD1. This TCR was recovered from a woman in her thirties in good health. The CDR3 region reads CASSPTGDTEAFF. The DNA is TGTGCCAGCAGCCCCACAGGGGACACTGAAGCTTTCTTT.